A selection of T cell receptor beta chains follows, all from one sample in a study of blood T cell repertoires in COVID-19. The method was immunoSEQ multiplex PCR; TCRdb's version includes in-frame clones alone and lacks a portion of them. The data show tens of thousands of clones, just over 85% seen once. The sample consisted of peripheral blood. Receptor source: a man aged 30 to 45 with acute or convalescent COVID-19. Both conserved end residues are part of each CDR3. The order of the fields is D gene, J gene, V gene, CDR3 protein. A D gene is named only where the DNA matches it firmly.

- TRBJ2-2 TRBV5-1 CASSLARTGAGELFF
- TRBJ2-5 TRBV5-4 CASSLSSGSKETQYF
TRBD1 TRBJ1-1 TRBV3-1/TRBV3-2 CASSQYADRAAAFF
- TRBJ1-2 TRBV4-1 CASSQDSQGNYGGYTF
- TRBJ2-6 TRBV18 CASSRRGPGANVLTF
TRBD1 TRBJ1-1 TRBV6-6 CASSPNTGTGSNTEAFF
- TRBJ1-6 TRBV6-5 CATRIRVIDSPLHF
TRBD2 TRBJ2-4 TRBV2 CASRQYGATGGNIQYF
- TRBJ1-2 TRBV9 CASSVGGRGGYGYTF
TRBD1 TRBJ2-5 TRBV5-4 CASASGTGIGTQYF
- TRBJ2-2 TRBV10-3 CAITAKDSGGELFF
- TRBJ1-6 TRBV20-1 CSASRRGSVYSPLHF
- TRBJ2-1 TRBV11-3 CASSYGNEQFF
- TRBJ1-4 TRBV7-9 CASSPGDLREKLFF
- TRBJ1-6 TRBV6-4 CASSDSGGENSPLHF
- TRBJ2-7 TRBV7-2 CASSLVTGNYEQYF
- TRBJ2-3 TRBV5-1 CATQDDRGTDTQYF
TRBD1 TRBJ1-5 TRBV7-2 CASSLTGGDQPQHF
- TRBJ1-2 TRBV7-9 CASSPSGGGGYTF
TRBD1 TRBJ2-1 TRBV2 CASSYTLTGTEFF
TRBD1 TRBJ2-2 TRBV4-3 CASSQGTGNTGELFF
- TRBJ1-2 TRBV6-5 CASSYYLGGYGYTF
- TRBJ1-5 TRBV19 CASSMGLGNQPQHF
- TRBJ2-1 TRBV3-1/TRBV3-2 CASSQDISGNEQFF
TRBD1 TRBJ2-1 TRBV6-2/TRBV6-3 CASSYSGQMQFF
- TRBJ1-1 TRBV7-2 CASSFRGGSTEAFF
- TRBJ1-5 TRBV19 CASSISVNSNQPQHF
- TRBJ1-2 TRBV10-3 CAISDHNYGYTF
TRBD1 TRBJ2-3 TRBV29-1 CSAMGQGTDTQYF
- TRBJ1-5 TRBV19 CASRRMGNQPQHF
TRBD1 TRBJ1-3 TRBV7-7 CASSLTGGFGNTIYF
- TRBJ2-5 TRBV3-1/TRBV3-2 CASSLPTRGETQYF
TRBD1 TRBJ1-2 TRBV4-3 CASSEDRGREGYTF
- TRBJ1-4 TRBV30 CAWSRGSSMGEKLFF
- TRBJ2-3 TRBV9 CASSEHVDTQYF
TRBD2 TRBJ2-1 TRBV10-1 CASSAASGGAHEQFF
- TRBJ1-5 TRBV6-5 CASSYSKQSNQPQHF